The 6 T cell receptor beta chains in this list originate from one sample, sequenced in a study of cytomegalovirus exposure and HLA in healthy donors. PCR amplification relied on 60 Vbeta primers (plus 13 Jbeta primers). The protocol was immunoSEQ multiplex PCR, while the TCRdb copy is restricted to in-frame clones and leaves out a portion. This table has under 90,000 clones, less than 80% appearing once. The sequenced sample was PBMCs. All receptors come from a middle-aged man in good health and CMV-seropositive.

The rearrangement joins TRBV19 to TRBJ1-2; the match to TRBD1 covers 7 bases. J was trimmed by 2 bases and V by 7 bases; bases with no gene match: 16. This CDR3 contains 17 residues. Germline V gives CDR1 LNHDA, CDR2 SQIVND (reference sequence). The CDR3 here is CASTRTGGGRGNYGYTF. Written as DNA, the CDR3 is TGTGCCAGTACCAGAACCGGGGGTGGCAGGGGGAACTATGGCTACACCTTC.

The chain is built from TRBV7-3 and TRBJ2-1; 10 nucleotides match TRBD1. V was pared by 1 base and J by 6 bases, with 6 bases of the junction left unmatched. The CDR3 is made up of 16 amino acids. Germline CDR1 and CDR2: SGHTA and FQGTGA. The CDR3 protein is CASSLNRDRGANEQFF. The CDR3 DNA reads TGTGCCAGCAGCTTAAACCGGGACAGGGGCGCCAATGAGCAGTTCTTC.

V usage is TRBV4-1 and J usage is TRBJ2-7; 10 bases align to TRBD1. Trimming cost V 3 bases and J 3 bases; bases outside gene matches: 8. The germline gives CDR1 MGHRA, CDR2 YSYEKL. The CDR3 has 16 amino acids. CDR3: CASSHTSRDRGYEQYF. The CDR3 region has the DNA TGCGCCAGCAGCCACACTTCCCGGGACAGGGGCTACGAGCAGTACTTC.

This clone was found many times. The rearrangement uses TRBV7-8 and TRBJ1-5; 7 bases are a match to TRBD1. CDR3 length: 16 residues. The germline CDR1 and CDR2 sequences are SGHVS and FQNEAQ. The junction had 7 bases not matched to a gene; V was cut back by 5 bases and J by 0 bases. CDR3 bases: TGTGCCAGCAGCGGTTCGGGACAGCTTAGCAATCAGCCCCAGCATTTT. Translated: CASSGSGQLSNQPQHF.

V and J are TRBV2 and TRBJ1-1, with D possibly TRBD1 on 6 matching bases. The CDR3 contains 12 residues. The germline CDR1 and CDR2 sequences are SNHLY and FYNNEI. The CDR3 sequence is CVGGRRWPEAFF. DNA for the CDR3: TGTGTAGGGGGTAGACGTTGGCCTGAAGCTTTCTTT.

Here the CDR3 DNA reads TGTGCCAGCAGCCCGATAGCCCGGGACAGCTCCTACGAGCAGTACTTC. Translated, it gives CASSPIARDSSYEQYF. The rearrangement uses TRBV11-2 and TRBJ2-7; 7 nucleotides line up with TRBD1. Trimming cost V 5 bases and J 0 bases; bases outside gene matches: 10. Per the germline V gene, CDR1 is SGHAT and CDR2 is FQNNGV. The CDR3 runs to 16 residues.